The 27 T cell receptor beta chains below all came from one sample that was sequenced in a study of Graves' ophthalmopathy and Graves' hyperthyroidism. The study amplified TCR beta CDR3 regions using RNA transcripts. HTBI primers primed a first-round RT-PCR, and a second-round multiplex PCR followed. Using its own MiXCR run on the multiplex PCR reads, TCRdb lists one record per CDR3 protein. The table shows about 200,000 distinct CDR3 sequences, with 25% to 35% occurring only once. The sample was peripheral blood. All receptors derive from a man in his fifties with Graves' ophthalmopathy.

This clonotype was found a few times. The genes are TRBV11-2 and TRBJ2-5; TRBD1 matches at 12 bases. The CDR3 spans 17 residues. With V trimmed by 7 bases and J by 2 bases, 11 bases remained unmatched. Germline lookup yields CDR1 SGHAT and CDR2 FQNNGV. The CDR3: CASTAPPGQGAQETQYF. Written as DNA, the CDR3 is TGTGCCAGCACCGCCCCCCCGGGACAGGGGGCACAAGAGACCCAGTACTTC.

In the case of this clonotype: This may be a read error: a much more frequent sequence differs by one nucleotide. The chain employs TRBV7-2 and TRBJ2-3; D is unclear. The germline CDR1 and CDR2 sequences are SGHTA and FQGNSA. The CDR3 sequence is 12 residues long. The CDR3 reads CASSSAADMQYF. The CDR3 DNA reads as TGTGCCAGCAGCTCCGCGGCAGATATGCAGTATTTT.

This clonotype was recorded at least ten times. The J gene is TRBJ2-2, the V gene TRBV7-8; the match to TRBD2 covers 15 bases. Trimming took 5 bases from V and 5 from J; bases not matched to a gene: 9. Germline CDR1 and CDR2: SGHVS and FQNEAQ. This CDR3 region has 18 residues. The CDR3 bases are TGTGCCAGCAGCACAAGGACTAGCGGGAGGGCCGGGACCGGGGAGCTGTTTTTT. It is translated as CASSTRTSGRAGTGELFF.

The chain carries TRBV29-1 and TRBJ2-5, with 7 bases identical to TRBD2. This CDR3 is built from 16 residues. CDR1 and CDR2 from the germline V gene are SQVTM and ANQGSEA. The ends lost 3 bases at V and 3 bases at J; junction bases unmatched: 13. The CDR3 nucleotides are TGCAGCGTTGAGGGGGGGGGGAAAAGGCTTGAAGAGACCCAGTACTTC. This encodes CSVEGGGKRLEETQYF.

This clonotype has a count of ten or more. The V gene is TRBV19, the J gene TRBJ2-2, with 8 bases fitting TRBD2. The CDR3 extends over 15 amino acids. Germline-derived CDR1 and CDR2 are LNHDA and SQIVND (reference sequence). Losses at the gene ends were 8 bases for V and 3 bases for J; bases not matched to a gene: 8. The CDR3 DNA sequence: TGTGCCAGTGGATGGCGGGAGGCCGACACCGGGGAGCTGTTTTTT. It yields the protein CASGWREADTGELFF. Drawing the rest from reference TRBV19 and TRBJ2-2, the complete variable domain is DGGITQSPKYLFRKEGQNVTLSCEQNLNHDAMYWYRQDPGQGLRLIYYSQIVNDFQKGDIAEGYSVSREKKESFPLTVTSAQKNPTAFYLCASGWREADTGELFFGEGSRLTVL.

This clonotype was seen at least ten times. The J gene is TRBJ1-1, the V gene TRBV20-1; D is perhaps TRBD1 (6 bases). CDR1 and CDR2 (germline): DFQATT, SNEGSKA (reference sequence). There are 13 residues in the CDR3. Trimming pared 5 bases from V and 1 base from J, leaving 11 bases between. The CDR3 loop reads CSAGGGENTEAFF. In nucleotides, the CDR3 is TGCAGTGCTGGAGGGGGTGAGAACACTGAAGCTTTCTTT.

This clonotype was counted ten times or more. The V gene is TRBV6-5, the J gene TRBJ2-7, with D uncertain. The V end lost 2 bases, the J end lost 4 bases, and 15 bases lay between the germline ends. CDR1 MNHEY and CDR2 SVGAGI come from the germline V gene. There are 15 residues in the CDR3. The CDR3 nucleotides read TGTGCCAGCAGTTACCAATCCCCTACACCTTACGAGCAGTACTTC. Translation: CASSYQSPTPYEQYF.

The V gene is TRBV28, the J gene TRBJ1-5; 11 nucleotides line up with TRBD1. CDR3 length equals 15 residues. Germline CDR1 MDHEN, CDR2 SYDVKM. Germline trimming cut 6 bases from V and 6 bases from J; bases unmatched to any gene: 7. CDR3 protein: CASRMDRGLGQPQHF. The CDR3 nucleotides read TGTGCCAGCAGGATGGACAGGGGGCTAGGTCAGCCCCAGCATTTT.

This clonotype has at least ten counts. J is TRBJ1-1 and V is TRBV7-3; no definite D call. V was trimmed by 0 bases and J by 4 bases, leaving 6 bases between them. CDR3 length: 13 residues. From germline, CDR1 is SGHTA and CDR2 FQGTGA. As DNA, the CDR3 is TGTGCCAGCAGCTTAACGGGGAGCACTGAAGCTTTCTTT. This gives the protein CASSLTGSTEAFF.

The chain carries TRBV6-1 and TRBJ1-2; tentative D call: TRBD1 (5 bases). CDR1 and CDR2 from the germline V gene are MNHNS and SASEGT. The CDR3 runs to 14 residues. V was shortened by 4 bases and J by 8 bases, with 17 bases between the two germline ends. The DNA for the CDR3 is TGTGCCAGCAGTGGCTCAGGGTACCCCCGAGGCTACACCTTC. Encoded protein: CASSGSGYPRGYTF.

This clonotype was seen ten or more times. The rearrangement links TRBV12-3 or TRBV12-4 to TRBJ1-6; D gene ambiguous. The CDR3 has 13 residues. V was trimmed by 7 bases and J by 9 bases, leaving 13 bases between them. CDR3 in DNA: TGTGCCAGCACCCCAAGCAGGTTTTCACCCCTCCACTTT. Encoded protein: CASTPSRFSPLHF.

This clonotype was seen ten or more times. This chain links TRBV20-1 with TRBJ2-5; perhaps TRBD2 as D (5 bases). The CDR3 covers 13 residues. Germline V gene sequence: CDR1 DFQATT, CDR2 SNEGSKA (reference sequence). V lost 2 bases, J lost 0 bases, and 7 bases lay in between. The CDR3 region is CSARRGNQETQYF. The CDR3 DNA reads as TGCAGTGCTAGACGAGGGAACCAAGAGACCCAGTACTTC.

Many counts were recorded for this clonotype. This chain joins TRBV10-3 and TRBJ1-2, with D perhaps TRBD1 (5 bases). The CDR3 loop spans 14 amino acids. CDR1 and CDR2 from the germline V gene are ENHRY and SYGVKD. Trimming stripped 4 bases from V and 2 bases from J, with 11 bases between. The CDR3 DNA reads TGTGCCATCAGTGGGGGCAAGGTGAACTATGGCTACACCTTC. Protein: CAISGGKVNYGYTF.

The chain links TRBV5-1 to TRBJ1-3; TRBD1 is a possible D gene (5 bases). Per the germline V gene, CDR1 is SGHRS and CDR2 is YFSETQ. The CDR3 sequence is 16 residues long. V lost 4 bases, J lost 0 bases, and 14 bases lay in between. The CDR3 loop is CASSIESGGSGNTIYF. The CDR3 DNA is TGCGCCAGCAGCATAGAAAGCGGGGGCTCTGGAAACACCATATATTTT. The whole variable domain, remainder taken from reference TRBV5-1 and TRBJ1-3, is KAGVTQTPRYLIKTRGQQVTLSCSPISGHRSVSWYQQTPGQGLQFLFEYFSETQRNKGNFPGRFSGRQFSNSRSEMNVSTLELGDSALYLCASSIESGGSGNTIYFGEGSWLTVV.

The rearrangement uses TRBV12-3 or TRBV12-4 and TRBJ1-1; D not certain. This CDR3 comprises 13 residues. V was clipped by 2 bases and J by 1 base, with 5 bases between them. In DNA, the CDR3 is TGTGCCAGCAGTTTAATAGCGAACACTGAAGCTTTCTTT. As protein: CASSLIANTEAFF.

This sequence joins TRBV6-5 and TRBJ2-7, with D uncertain. V was shortened by 4 bases and J by 7 bases, with 14 bases between the two germline ends. Germline V gene data show CDR1 as MNHEY and CDR2 as SVGAGI. This CDR3 is built from 13 residues. In DNA form, the CDR3 reads TGTGCCAGCAGTTTATCGGCGGCTACGGAGCAGTACTTC. Its protein is CASSLSAATEQYF.

This clonotype was counted at least ten times. The chain links TRBV20-1 to TRBJ2-7, with D perhaps TRBD1 (6 bases). This CDR3 is 12 amino acids long. From germline, CDR1 is DFQATT and CDR2 SNEGSKA (reference sequence). Trimming removed 6 bases from V and 4 bases from J, with 13 bases in between. The CDR3 nucleotides are TGCAGTGCCAGCCGGGACACGTACGAGCAGTACTTC. Amino acids: CSASRDTYEQYF.

This chain joins TRBV6-1 and TRBJ1-6; a weak D match, TRBD1 (5 bases). Between the trimmed V and J ends, which lost 7 bases and 10 bases, there was a span of 17 bases. CDR1 and CDR2 from the germline V gene are MNHNS and SASEGT. The length of the CDR3 is 14 residues. The CDR3 DNA is TGTGCCAGCACCCTGGGGCAGCTAAGCTCACCCCTCCACTTT. Amino acid sequence: CASTLGQLSSPLHF.

This clonotype was counted many times. The DNA of the CDR3 is TGCAGCGTGGCTCCGGGAGTGGTAGAGACCCAGTACTTC. Protein sequence: CSVAPGVVETQYF. The chain is built from TRBV29-1 and TRBJ2-5; the D gene is possibly TRBD2 (6 bases). Germline V CDR1 and CDR2: SQVTM, ANQGSEA. V gave up 6 bases and J gave up 4 bases, with 15 bases separating them. This CDR3 comprises 13 residues.

The V gene is TRBV28, the J gene TRBJ1-1; D remains unclear. V dropped 5 bases and J dropped 1 base, with 5 bases sitting between them. The CDR3 consists of 12 residues. The V gene's germline CDR1 is MDHEN and CDR2 SYDVKM. CDR3 in DNA: TGTGCCAGCAGTAGCCAGAACACTGAAGCTTTCTTT. Protein product: CASSSQNTEAFF. The complete variable domain, with remaining parts taken from reference TRBV28 and TRBJ1-1, reads DVKVTQSSRYLVKRTGEKVFLECVQDMDHENMFWYRQDPGLGLRLIYFSYDVKMKEKGDIPEGYSVSREKKERFSLILESASTNQTSMYLCASSSQNTEAFFGQGTRLTVV.

The rearrangement uses TRBV4-2 and TRBJ1-5, with D unclear. Deletions cut 2 bases from V and 2 bases from J, with 13 bases between. Germline CDR1 is LGHNA and CDR2 is YNFKEQ. This CDR3 has 16 amino acids. This CDR3 is CASSQFLRLGNQPQHF. In DNA, the CDR3 is TGTGCCAGCAGCCAATTCCTTAGGTTGGGCAATCAGCCCCAGCATTTT.

This clonotype occurred many times. J is TRBJ1-2 and V is TRBV6-5; D is uncertain. This CDR3 is 13 amino acids long. Germline CDR1 reads MNHEY; CDR2 reads SVGAGI. V was clipped by 6 bases and J by 4 bases, with 12 bases between them. CDR3 amino acids: CASRPPATYGYTF. The DNA of the CDR3 is TGTGCCAGCAGACCCCCGGCTACCTATGGCTACACCTTC.

V is TRBV7-2 and J is TRBJ1-6; the match to TRBD1 covers 7 bases. V dropped 5 bases and J dropped 7; count of bases not matched to a gene: 8. CDR3 length: 15 residues. Germline CDR1 is SGHTA and CDR2 is FQGNSA. The CDR3 coding sequence is TGTGCCAGCAGCAGATCGACAGGGAGCAATTCACCCCTCCACTTT. Residues: CASSRSTGSNSPLHF.

This clonotype was detected only a few times. The V gene is TRBV6-2 or TRBV6-3, the J gene TRBJ2-7, with 9 bases lining up with TRBD1. This CDR3 has 15 residues. With 2 bases clipped from V and 4 bases from J, the junction kept 6 bases outside the gene matches. The germline gives CDR1 MNHEY, CDR2 SVGEGT. The CDR3 sequence is CASSYGGQGLYEQYF. CDR3 bases: TGTGCCAGCAGTTACGGCGGACAGGGGTTATACGAGCAGTACTTC.

This clonotype was observed many times. V and J are TRBV24-1 and TRBJ2-5, with unresolved D. Trimming took 0 bases from V and 4 from J, leaving 5 bases between them. The CDR3 is 13 amino acids. From germline, CDR1 is KGHDR and CDR2 SFDVKD. The CDR3 DNA reads as TGTGCCACCAGTGATTTGTCGGGAGAGACCCAGTACTTC. It encodes CATSDLSGETQYF.

The rearrangement uses TRBV7-2 and TRBJ1-6, with 7 bases aligning to TRBD1. Losses at the gene ends were 7 bases for V and 10 bases for J; bases not matched to a gene: 7. From germline, CDR1 is SGHTA and CDR2 FQGNSA. The CDR3 spans 13 residues. The CDR3 spells CASTDRAGSPLHF. CDR3 DNA: TGTGCCAGCACCGACAGGGCAGGGTCACCCCTCCACTTT.

At least ten counts were recorded for this clonotype. J is TRBJ2-2 and V is TRBV2; D ambiguous. Germline V gene sequence: CDR1 SNHLY, CDR2 FYNNEI. The CDR3 is 13 amino acids. V gave up 6 bases and J gave up 9 bases, with 14 bases separating them. The CDR3 loop is CASRSNTIWELFF. CDR3 bases: TGTGCCAGCAGATCCAACACGATTTGGGAGCTGTTTTTT. Full variable domain (rest looked up from reference TRBV2 and TRBJ2-2): EPEVTQTPSHQVTQMGQEVILRCVPISNHLYFYWYRQILGQKVEFLVSFYNNEISEKSEIFDDQFSVERPDGSNFTLKIRSTKLEDSAMYFCASRSNTIWELFFGEGSRLTVL.